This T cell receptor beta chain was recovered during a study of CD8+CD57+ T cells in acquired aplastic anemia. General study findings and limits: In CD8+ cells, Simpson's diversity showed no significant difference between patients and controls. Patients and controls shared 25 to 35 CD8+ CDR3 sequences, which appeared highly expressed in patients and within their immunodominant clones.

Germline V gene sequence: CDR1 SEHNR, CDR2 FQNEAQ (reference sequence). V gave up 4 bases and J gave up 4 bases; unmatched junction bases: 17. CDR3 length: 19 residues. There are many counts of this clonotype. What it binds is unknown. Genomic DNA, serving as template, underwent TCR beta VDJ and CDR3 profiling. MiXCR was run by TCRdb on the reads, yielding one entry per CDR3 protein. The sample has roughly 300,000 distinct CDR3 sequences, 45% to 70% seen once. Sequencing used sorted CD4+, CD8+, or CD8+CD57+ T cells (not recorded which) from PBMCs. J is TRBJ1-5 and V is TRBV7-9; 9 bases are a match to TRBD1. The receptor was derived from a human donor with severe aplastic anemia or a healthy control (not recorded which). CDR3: CASSSLFPGTGRVNQPQHF. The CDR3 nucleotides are TGTGCCAGCAGCTCCCTCTTTCCCGGGACAGGGCGTGTAAATCAGCCCCAGCATTTT.